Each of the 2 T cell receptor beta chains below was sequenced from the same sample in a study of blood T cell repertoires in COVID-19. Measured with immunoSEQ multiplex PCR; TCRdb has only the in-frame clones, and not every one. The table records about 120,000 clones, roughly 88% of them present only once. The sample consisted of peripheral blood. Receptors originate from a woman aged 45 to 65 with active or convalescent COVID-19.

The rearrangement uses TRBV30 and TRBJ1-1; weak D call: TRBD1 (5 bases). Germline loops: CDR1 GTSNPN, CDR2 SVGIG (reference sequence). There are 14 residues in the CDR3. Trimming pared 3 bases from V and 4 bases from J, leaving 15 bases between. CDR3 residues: CAWSRARRGTEAFF. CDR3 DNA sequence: TGTGCCTGGAGCCGGGCCCGAAGGGGCACTGAAGCTTTCTTT.

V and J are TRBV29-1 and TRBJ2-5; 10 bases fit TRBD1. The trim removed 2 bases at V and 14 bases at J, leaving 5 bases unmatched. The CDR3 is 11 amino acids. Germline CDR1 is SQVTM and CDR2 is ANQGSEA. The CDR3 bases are TGCAGCGTTGAAAACCGGGACAGGGGTTACTTC. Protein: CSVENRDRGYF.